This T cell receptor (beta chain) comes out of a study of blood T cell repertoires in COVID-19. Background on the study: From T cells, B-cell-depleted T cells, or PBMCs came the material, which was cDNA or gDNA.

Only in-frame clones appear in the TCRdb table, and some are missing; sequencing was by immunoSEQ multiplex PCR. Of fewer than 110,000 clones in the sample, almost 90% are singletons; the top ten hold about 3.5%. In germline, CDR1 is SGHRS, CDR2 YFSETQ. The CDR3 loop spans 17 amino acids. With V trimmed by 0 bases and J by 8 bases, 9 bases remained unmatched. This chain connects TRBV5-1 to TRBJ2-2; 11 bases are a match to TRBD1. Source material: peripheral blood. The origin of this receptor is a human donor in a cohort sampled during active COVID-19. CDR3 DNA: TGCGCCAGCAGCTTGGTCCGCCCAGGACAGGGGGCGGGGGAGCTGTTTTTT. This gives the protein CASSLVRPGQGAGELFF.